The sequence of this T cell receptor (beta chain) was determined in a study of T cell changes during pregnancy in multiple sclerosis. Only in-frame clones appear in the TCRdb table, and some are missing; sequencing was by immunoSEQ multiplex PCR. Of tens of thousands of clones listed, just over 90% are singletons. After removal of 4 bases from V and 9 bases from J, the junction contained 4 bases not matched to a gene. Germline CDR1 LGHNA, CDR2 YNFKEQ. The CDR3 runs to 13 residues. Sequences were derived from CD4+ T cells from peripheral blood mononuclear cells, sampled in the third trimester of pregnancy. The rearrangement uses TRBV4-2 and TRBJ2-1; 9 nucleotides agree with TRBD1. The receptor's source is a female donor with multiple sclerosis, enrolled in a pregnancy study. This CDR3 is CASSPPTGGEQFF. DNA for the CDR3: TGTGCCAGCAGCCCCCCGACAGGGGGTGAGCAGTTCTTC.